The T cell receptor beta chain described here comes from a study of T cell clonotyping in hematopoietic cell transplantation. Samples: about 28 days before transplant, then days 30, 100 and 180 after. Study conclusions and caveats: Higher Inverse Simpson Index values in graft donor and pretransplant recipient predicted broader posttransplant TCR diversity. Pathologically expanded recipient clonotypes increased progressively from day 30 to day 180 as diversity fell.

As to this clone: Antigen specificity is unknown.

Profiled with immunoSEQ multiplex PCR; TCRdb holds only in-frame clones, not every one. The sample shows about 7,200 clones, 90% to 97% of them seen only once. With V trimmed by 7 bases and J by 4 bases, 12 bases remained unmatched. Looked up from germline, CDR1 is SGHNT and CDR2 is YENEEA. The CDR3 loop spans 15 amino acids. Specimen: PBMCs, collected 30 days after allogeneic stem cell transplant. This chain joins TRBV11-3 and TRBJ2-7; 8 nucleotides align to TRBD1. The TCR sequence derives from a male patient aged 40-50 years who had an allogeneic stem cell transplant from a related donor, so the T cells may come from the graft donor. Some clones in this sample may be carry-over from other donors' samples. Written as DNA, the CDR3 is TGTGCCAGCATTCCACCCGACAGGGGTCTTTACGAGCAGTACTTC. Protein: CASIPPDRGLYEQYF.